The clone carrying this TCR beta chain was counted once. Germline CDR1 reads KGHSH; CDR2 reads LQKENI. The CDR3 has 16 amino acids. Trimming left V 4 bases short and J 0 bases short, with 15 bases between. Here immunoSEQ multiplex PCR was the method, and the copy in TCRdb shows in-frame clones only, minus some. Of approximately 710,000 clones detected, 90% appear once; the ten largest clones hold approximately 35%. This record comes from a study of shared clonotypes between healthy human individuals. CCR7-negative CD45RA+ TemRA cells were pooled with CD45RO+ cells for CD8 memory. The sample comprised memory CD8+ T cells from PBMCs. The subset was: CD45RO+ cells pooled with CCR7-negative TemRA cells. The J gene is TRBJ1-1, the V gene TRBV18, with D unresolved. The TCR sequence derives from a young man in good health. Some clones in this sample may be carry-over from other donors' samples. The CDR3 sequence: CASSLFSWVLNTEAFF. Here the CDR3 DNA reads TGTGCCAGCTCACTTTTTTCTTGGGTTTTGAACACTGAAGCTTTCTTT.